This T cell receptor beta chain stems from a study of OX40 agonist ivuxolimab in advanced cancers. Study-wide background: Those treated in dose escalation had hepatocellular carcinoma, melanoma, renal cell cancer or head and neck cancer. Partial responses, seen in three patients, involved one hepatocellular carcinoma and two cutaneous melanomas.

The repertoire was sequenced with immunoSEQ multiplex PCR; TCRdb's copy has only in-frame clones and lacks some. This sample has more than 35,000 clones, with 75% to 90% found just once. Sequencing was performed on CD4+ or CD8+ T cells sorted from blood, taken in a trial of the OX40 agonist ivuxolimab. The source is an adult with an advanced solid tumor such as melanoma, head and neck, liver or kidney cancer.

In DNA form, the CDR3 reads TGTGCCAGCAGCTTAGGGACAGGGTCCAAAAACATTCAGTACTTC. It encodes CASSLGTGSKNIQYF. The rearrangement links TRBV13 to TRBJ2-4; 7 nucleotides match TRBD1. The CDR3 sequence is 15 residues long. With V trimmed by 0 bases and J by 2 bases, 1 base remained unmatched. Germline V lookup: CDR1 PRHDT, CDR2 FYEKMQ (reference sequence).